The rows below give T cell receptor beta chains drawn from one sample of a study of blood T cell repertoires in COVID-19. This table comes from immunoSEQ multiplex PCR, and its TCRdb copy is limited to in-frame clones, with some not included. The sample holds over 200,000 clones, roughly nine tenths seen once. Sequenced: peripheral blood. These receptors were taken from a man aged 55 to 70 who had recovered from COVID-19. CDR3s include the opening cysteine and the closing phenylalanine or tryptophan.

v_call: TRBV24-1
cdr3_length: 15
cdr3_aa: CATSENRGGYNEQFF

v_call: TRBV30
cdr3_length: 13
cdr3_aa: CAWTSGNTYEQYF

v_call: TRBV19
cdr3_length: 16
cdr3_aa: CASSPGQGAAKNIQYF

v_call: TRBV19
cdr3_length: 14
cdr3_aa: CASSIRGGGTEAFF

v_call: TRBV5-1
cdr3_length: 16
cdr3_aa: CASSLPGTGGWTEAFF

v_call: TRBV10-3
cdr3_length: 15
cdr3_aa: CAISESKGPSYGYTF

v_call: TRBV7-3
cdr3_length: 12
cdr3_aa: CASSSVTGELFF

v_call: TRBV5-5
cdr3_length: 14
cdr3_aa: CASRTQGESTEAFF

v_call: TRBV6-5
cdr3_length: 13
cdr3_aa: CASSYTSGNTIYF

v_call: TRBV6-5
cdr3_length: 15
cdr3_aa: CATLRGGYSNQPQHF

v_call: TRBV6-2/TRBV6-3
cdr3_length: 17
cdr3_aa: CASSYSIRSSAPYEQYF

v_call: TRBV6-5
cdr3_length: 16
cdr3_aa: CASSYRRVRDTGELFF

v_call: TRBV5-6
cdr3_length: 14
cdr3_aa: CASSFRDFGETQYF

v_call: TRBV5-8
cdr3_length: 15
cdr3_aa: CASSLGQGARYGYTF

v_call: TRBV28
cdr3_length: 16
cdr3_aa: CASSPGGSTGSYEQYF

v_call: TRBV7-2
cdr3_length: 14
cdr3_aa: CASSLQASYTEAFF

v_call: TRBV30
cdr3_length: 13
cdr3_aa: CAWSVTSNTEAFF

v_call: TRBV18
cdr3_length: 15
cdr3_aa: CASSPVQGHRNEQFF

v_call: TRBV6-5
cdr3_length: 13
cdr3_aa: CASSPDSYTEAFF

v_call: TRBV15
cdr3_length: 13
cdr3_aa: CATSIGRVDTQYF

v_call: TRBV5-1
cdr3_length: 13
cdr3_aa: CASSLWAGAEQYF

v_call: TRBV19
cdr3_length: 15
cdr3_aa: CASSMRTGGTGELFF

v_call: TRBV29-1
cdr3_length: 14
cdr3_aa: CSVHPRGSNEKLFF

v_call: TRBV18
cdr3_length: 12
cdr3_aa: CASSPLLDTQYF

v_call: TRBV18
cdr3_length: 13
cdr3_aa: CASSRQENDEQYF

v_call: TRBV20-1
cdr3_length: 12
cdr3_aa: CSASRGHDEQFF

v_call: TRBV2
cdr3_length: 13
cdr3_aa: CASSRQGAYEQYF

v_call: TRBV25-1
cdr3_length: 18
cdr3_aa: CASSDTSGRAVGTGELFF

v_call: TRBV6-5
cdr3_length: 13
cdr3_aa: CASRRNRVEKLFF

v_call: TRBV15
cdr3_length: 16
cdr3_aa: CATSRSRGLGGEPQHF

v_call: TRBV3-1/TRBV3-2
cdr3_length: 16
cdr3_aa: CASSPRLALPSDTQYF

v_call: TRBV7-3
cdr3_length: 14
cdr3_aa: CASSSGQINSPLHF

v_call: TRBV7-9
cdr3_length: 15
cdr3_aa: CASSSGQIMNTEAFF

v_call: TRBV18
cdr3_length: 14
cdr3_aa: CASSLVGTLIEQYF

v_call: TRBV19
cdr3_length: 17
cdr3_aa: CASKGTSGLPPTDTQYF

v_call: TRBV3-1/TRBV3-2
cdr3_length: 17
cdr3_aa: CASSSGLAGVVTDTQYF

v_call: TRBV18
cdr3_length: 11
cdr3_aa: CASSLNTEAFF

v_call: TRBV4-3
cdr3_length: 15
cdr3_aa: CASSQDVIGYNEQFF

v_call: TRBV7-6
cdr3_length: 12
cdr3_aa: CASSPRTGEAFF

v_call: TRBV5-4
cdr3_length: 15
cdr3_aa: CASSETDRGDTEAFF

v_call: TRBV24-1
cdr3_length: 19
cdr3_aa: CATSDLKQGTSSGANVLTF

v_call: TRBV12-3/TRBV12-4
cdr3_length: 13
cdr3_aa: CASRRGPTYEQYF

v_call: TRBV28
cdr3_length: 16
cdr3_aa: CASIEPGAVSTDTQYF

v_call: TRBV10-3
cdr3_length: 14
cdr3_aa: CAIRLQGAGTEAFF

v_call: TRBV4-3
cdr3_length: 15
cdr3_aa: CASSQRDRGSDGYTF

v_call: TRBV9
cdr3_length: 15
cdr3_aa: CASSVEGTGRQPQHF

v_call: TRBV19
cdr3_length: 14
cdr3_aa: CASNGGPDTGELFF

v_call: TRBV20-1
cdr3_length: 11
cdr3_aa: CSASSGYGYTF

v_call: TRBV7-9
cdr3_length: 13
cdr3_aa: CASGQGADSPLHF

v_call: TRBV30
cdr3_length: 13
cdr3_aa: CAWTTGQGFEAFF

v_call: TRBV12-3/TRBV12-4
cdr3_length: 12
cdr3_aa: CASSQRADTQYF

v_call: TRBV5-1
cdr3_length: 16
cdr3_aa: CASSLGGQGFNYGYTF

v_call: TRBV10-3
cdr3_length: 15
cdr3_aa: CAIRLAGGQRNEQYF

v_call: TRBV3-1/TRBV3-2
cdr3_length: 15
cdr3_aa: CASSQGTGGSGTQYF

v_call: TRBV6-5
cdr3_length: 15
cdr3_aa: CASSYSIAGDNEQFF

v_call: TRBV6-5
cdr3_length: 15
cdr3_aa: CASSLGQGVSSPLHF

v_call: TRBV6-5
cdr3_length: 15
cdr3_aa: CASSYGGDTHQPQHF

v_call: TRBV7-9
cdr3_length: 12
cdr3_aa: CASSPDSSGYTF

v_call: TRBV5-1
cdr3_length: 14
cdr3_aa: CASSSQGAAYEQYF